Listed below are T cell receptor beta chains from one sample, sequenced in a study of T cells in Graves' hyperthyroidism and ophthalmopathy. Using its own MiXCR run on the multiplex PCR reads, TCRdb lists one record per CDR3 protein. In the table there are 480,000 or so distinct CDR3 sequences, 46% of which are singletons. The sample was peripheral blood or thyroid tissue (not recorded which). The receptor source for this set is an adult woman with Graves' disease, either hyperthyroidism or ophthalmopathy (not recorded which). CDR3s include the opening cysteine and the closing phenylalanine or tryptophan. D genes are given only for firm matches. A clone size is listed for some rows: how often the clone was seen (once, few, many), or a class if it is expanded.

TRBV2	TRBD2	16	TRBJ2-7	.	TGTGCCAGCAGTCGAAACCTAGCGGGAACATCTTACGAGCAGTACTTC	CASSRNLAGTSYEQYF
TRBV2	TRBD1	16	TRBJ1-6	.	TGTGCCAGCAGTGAAATAGGGACAGATAATAATTCACCCCTCCACTTT	CASSEIGTDNNSPLHF
TRBV2	TRBD1	16	TRBJ1-4	.	TGTGCCAGCAACTACAACGGGAGGGGGCTTAATGAAAAACTGTTTTTT	CASNYNGRGLNEKLFF
TRBV24-1	.	12	TRBJ2-5	.	TGTGCCACCATGGGGAAGAGGAAGACCCAGTACTTC	CATMGKRKTQYF
TRBV7-8	TRBD2	15	TRBJ2-7	many	TGTGCCAGCAGCTTAGCCGGTGGGGGGGGTGGCGAGCAGTACTTC	CASSLAGGGGGEQYF
TRBV20-1	TRBD1	12	TRBJ1-6	.	TGCAGTGTTTTGACAGGGGATTCACCCCTCCACTTT	CSVLTGDSPLHF
TRBV12-3/TRBV12-4	.	19	TRBJ1-3	.	TGTGCCAGCAGTTTAGGGTCTAGCGGGGTCACCGGGGGGTGGAACACCATATATTTT	CASSLGSSGVTGGWNTIYF
TRBV30	.	14	TRBJ2-5	.	TGTGCCTGGAGTCTAAAGGGACTCCAAGAGACCCAGTACTTC	CAWSLKGLQETQYF
TRBV7-2	.	10	TRBJ1-2	.	TGTGCCAGCAGCGAACAGGGCTACACCTTC	CASSEQGYTF
TRBV7-2	.	13	TRBJ2-7	.	TGTGCCAGCAGCTTATGGGGATCCTACGAGCAGTACTTC	CASSLWGSYEQYF
TRBV12-3/TRBV12-4	.	15	TRBJ1-5	many	TGTGCCAGCAGTTCTGGGGGGACTAGCAATCAGCCCCAGCATTTT	CASSSGGTSNQPQHF
TRBV20-1	.	14	TRBJ1-5	many	TGCAGTGCTAGAGACGGAGCGGGGGGTCAGCCCCAGCATTTT	CSARDGAGGQPQHF
TRBV20-1	TRBD1	14	TRBJ1-5	.	TGCAGTGCTAGGGACAGGGAGGTCATCCAGCCCCAGCATTTT	CSARDREVIQPQHF
TRBV19	.	16	TRBJ1-5	few	TGTGCCAGTAGTATTTCGTCAGGCAACTATAATCAGCCCCAGCATTTT	CASSISSGNYNQPQHF
TRBV14	.	18	TRBJ1-2	.	TGTGCCAGCAGCCAAGTTTACCCAGGAAGGGCGATGAACTATGGCTACACCTTC	CASSQVYPGRAMNYGYTF
TRBV29-1	.	15	TRBJ2-5	.	TGCAGCGTTGAAGATTACGGGCTGGGTATCAAGACCCAGTACTTC	CSVEDYGLGIKTQYF
TRBV2	TRBD1	15	TRBJ1-5	.	TGTGCCAGCAGGAGGACAGGGGGCGGCCAACGGCCCCAGCATTTT	CASRRTGGGQRPQHF
TRBV2	TRBD2	14	TRBJ2-1	.	TGTGCAGTCGTTACTAGCGGGAGTTGGGGTGAGCAGTTCTTC	CAVVTSGSWGEQFF